The 28 T cell receptor beta chains below all came from one sample that was sequenced in a study of T cells in Graves' hyperthyroidism and ophthalmopathy. Regions amplified from RNA transcripts were the TCR beta CDR3 regions. Using the HTBI primer set, a first-round RT-PCR was run on the TCR CDR3. TCRdb re-called the multiplex PCR reads through MiXCR, storing one row per CDR3 protein. The sample holds more than 650,000 distinct CDR3 sequences, about 14% seen once. The sample comprised blood. These receptors were obtained from a woman aged 18-35 years with Graves' hyperthyroidism.

Many counts were recorded for this clonotype. This sequence joins TRBV20-1 and TRBJ2-7, with TRBD1 matching over 7 bases. The junction had 1 base not matched to a gene; V was cut back by 0 bases and J by 5 bases. The CDR3 length is 12 residues. From germline, CDR1 is DFQATT and CDR2 SNEGSKA (reference sequence). CDR3 sequence (DNA): TGCAGTGCTAGAGAGACAGGGAACGAGCAGTACTTC. It is translated as CSARETGNEQYF.

This clonotype occurred many times. The chain couples TRBV12-3 or TRBV12-4 to TRBJ2-3, with D hard to call. This CDR3 spans 14 amino acids. V was pared by 4 bases and J by 2 bases, with 10 bases between. This CDR3 is CASSYKIVTDTQYF. The CDR3 DNA reads as TGTGCCAGCAGTTATAAAATAGTCACAGATACGCAGTATTTT.

The chain combines TRBV28 with TRBJ1-6; TRBD1 matches at 9 bases. The J segment lost 1 base and the V segment lost 6 bases, leaving 10 bases of the junction unmatched. The CDR3 is 18 residues long. CDR1 MDHEN and CDR2 SYDVKM come from the germline V gene. The CDR3 bases are TGTGCCAGCAGCACAGGGGGCTCGCTATTTTCCTATAATTCACCCCTCCACTTT. Protein product: CASSTGGSLFSYNSPLHF.

This clonotype came up a few times. J is TRBJ1-4 and V is TRBV3-1; the D is unclear. V gave up 2 bases and J gave up 2 bases, with 9 bases separating them. This CDR3 is 15 amino acids long. Germline CDR1 is LGHDT and CDR2 is YNNKEL (reference sequence). CDR3 DNA: TGTGCCAGCAGCCAATTTTACCTTACTAATGAAAAACTGTTTTTT. Residues: CASSQFYLTNEKLFF.

This clonotype was recorded a few times. V and J are TRBV6-1 and TRBJ2-7; 7 bases are a match to TRBD1. Trimming cost V 5 bases and J 7 bases; bases outside gene matches: 17. CDR1 and CDR2 from the germline V gene are MNHNS and SASEGT. There are 16 residues in the CDR3. The CDR3 loop reads CASSPNYGISRGEQYF. DNA of the CDR3: TGTGCCAGCAGTCCCAATTACGGGATCTCCAGGGGGGAGCAGTACTTC.

This clonotype was found many times. V usage is TRBV6-1 and J usage is TRBJ1-5; 10 positions match TRBD1. Germline V gene lookup returns CDR1 MNHNS and CDR2 SASEGT. The length of the CDR3 is 16 residues. V dropped 8 bases and J dropped 3; count of bases not matched to a gene: 10. CDR3 nucleotides: TGTGCCAGCCTTAACCGACAGGGGGCCTTCAATCAGCCCCAGCATTTT. Protein: CASLNRQGAFNQPQHF.

This clonotype was counted a few times. CDR3 sequence (DNA): TGTGCCACCAGCAGAGAATTGGCGGCAACTAATGAAAAACTGTTTTTT. It specifies CATSRELAATNEKLFF. The chain carries TRBV15 and TRBJ1-4; no clear D. Germline V gene lookup returns CDR1 LNHNV and CDR2 YYDKDF (reference sequence). Trimming stripped 0 bases from V and 0 bases from J, with 8 bases between. The CDR3 extends over 16 amino acids.

This clonotype was observed at least ten times. The chain combines TRBV7-9 with TRBJ2-1, with 8 bases identical to TRBD2. Germline values: CDR1 SEHNR, CDR2 FQNEAQ (reference sequence). The CDR3 runs to 15 residues. Trimming cost V 4 bases and J 7 bases; bases outside gene matches: 9. The CDR3, as DNA: TGTGCCAGCAGCTGGAGCGGGAGTACCCATAATGAGCAGTTCTTC. This codes for CASSWSGSTHNEQFF.

In this sample, this clonotype turned up a few times. V gene TRBV30 combines with J gene TRBJ2-3; TRBD2 agrees at 10 bases. With 4 bases clipped from V and 0 bases from J, the junction kept 4 bases outside the gene matches. The CDR3 runs to 15 residues. Germline CDR1 reads GTSNPN; CDR2 reads SVGIG (reference sequence). The CDR3 loop reads CAWTTSGTSTDTQYF. The DNA for the CDR3 is TGTGCCTGGACTACTAGCGGGACCAGCACAGATACGCAGTATTTT.

This sequence joins TRBV19 and TRBJ2-5; 8 bases agree with TRBD1. The V gene's germline CDR1 is LNHDA and CDR2 SQIVND (reference sequence). The CDR3 is 18 amino acids. V shed 5 bases and J 6 bases; nucleotides not matched to a gene: 20. The CDR3 DNA is TGTGCCAGTAGTGTCCCGACAGGGGCCCGCACAGGGTTGAAGACCCAGTACTTC. This sequence encodes CASSVPTGARTGLKTQYF. Based on the CDR3 plus reference TRBV19 and TRBJ2-5, the full variable domain is DGGITQSPKYLFRKEGQNVTLSCEQNLNHDAMYWYRQDPGQGLRLIYYSQIVNDFQKGDIAEGYSVSREKKESFPLTVTSAQKNPTAFYLCASSVPTGARTGLKTQYFGPGTRLLVL.

The gene calls are TRBV2 and TRBJ2-1, with unresolved D. The CDR3 is made up of 15 amino acids. Germline V CDR1 and CDR2: SNHLY, FYNNEI. Deletions cut 0 bases from V and 3 bases from J, with 9 bases between. The CDR3 sequence: CASSEAQANYNEQFF. The CDR3 DNA follows: TGTGCCAGCAGTGAAGCCCAGGCAAACTACAATGAGCAGTTCTTC. Variable domain in full (rest from reference TRBV2 and TRBJ2-1): EPEVTQTPSHQVTQMGQEVILRCVPISNHLYFYWYRQILGQKVEFLVSFYNNEISEKSEIFDDQFSVERPDGSNFTLKIRSTKLEDSAMYFCASSEAQANYNEQFFGPGTRLTVL.

This clonotype was detected many times. V gene TRBV20-1 combines with J gene TRBJ2-3; tentative D call: TRBD2 (6 bases). CDR3 size: 15 residues. From germline, CDR1 is DFQATT and CDR2 SNEGSKA (reference sequence). V lost 1 base to trimming and J lost 3 bases, with 14 bases between them. CDR3 sequence reads: CSARVPGVRTDTQYF. DNA of the CDR3: TGCAGTGCTAGAGTCCCGGGGGTTAGGACAGATACGCAGTATTTT.

This clonotype came up many times. The chain joins TRBV9 to TRBJ1-2; D call uncertain. This CDR3 region has 15 residues. With 0 bases removed from V and 2 bases from J, the gap between germline ends came to 11 bases. In germline, CDR1 is SGDLS, CDR2 YYNGEE. The CDR3: CASSVGQETNYGYTF. The CDR3 coding sequence is TGTGCCAGCAGCGTAGGTCAGGAAACGAACTATGGCTACACCTTC.

Only a few counts were recorded for this clonotype. Being one base from a much bigger clone, this may be a read error. This sequence joins TRBV20-1 and TRBJ1-2; D is perhaps TRBD1 (5 bases). The CDR3 is 16 amino acids. Germline V gene data show CDR1 as DFQATT and CDR2 as SNEGSKA (reference sequence). CDR3 sequence: CNARDPGSPILYGYTF. As DNA, the CDR3 is TGCAATGCTAGAGACCCAGGGAGCCCGATACTCTATGGCTACACCTTC.

This sequence joins TRBV20-1 and TRBJ1-2; the D gene is possibly TRBD1 (5 bases). V lost 2 bases to trimming and J lost 7 bases, with 14 bases between them. Germline CDR1 is DFQATT and CDR2 is SNEGSKA (reference sequence). The CDR3 has 13 residues. Here the CDR3 reads CSARPGAGRGYTF. The CDR3 DNA sequence: TGCAGTGCTAGACCCGGGGCCGGACGTGGCTACACCTTC.

The V gene is TRBV15, the J gene TRBJ2-2, with TRBD1 matching 10 bases. J was trimmed by 5 bases and V by 4 bases; bases with no gene match: 1. The CDR3 totals 14 residues. Germline values: CDR1 LNHNV, CDR2 YYDKDF (reference sequence). This CDR3 reads CATSKGQGTGELFF. The CDR3 DNA reads TGTGCCACCAGCAAGGGACAGGGGACCGGGGAGCTGTTTTTT.

The chain employs TRBV11-1 and TRBJ1-2; 7 nucleotides match TRBD1. This CDR3 is built from 14 residues. V was pared by 3 bases and J by 1 base, with 2 bases of the junction left unmatched. Germline lookup yields CDR1 SGHAT and CDR2 FQDESV (reference sequence). CDR3 bases: TGTGCCAGCAGCTTGGACAGGCTTAACTATGGCTACACCTTC. Protein sequence: CASSLDRLNYGYTF.

This clonotype was seen many times. This chain links TRBV11-2 with TRBJ2-5; D uncertain. The CDR3 spans 14 residues. Trimming took off 5 bases at V and 3 bases at J, with 13 bases between the two ends. The germline gives CDR1 SGHAT, CDR2 FQNNGV. CDR3 residues: CASSPKGRKETQYF. In nucleotides, the CDR3 is TGTGCCAGCAGCCCGAAAGGCCGAAAAGAGACCCAGTACTTC.

For this clonotype: At one end, the junction sequence differs from germline, possibly due to a read error. The V call is TRBV29-1, the J call TRBJ2-1, with 9 bases aligning to TRBD2. Germline CDR1 reads SQVTM; CDR2 reads ANQGSEA. The CDR3 loop spans 14 amino acids. Written as DNA, the CDR3 is TGCAGCGTTGAAGGTCTAGCGGGGTACAGTGAGCAGTTCTTC. The encoded protein is CSVEGLAGYSEQFF.

This clonotype came up a few times. V usage is TRBV20-1 and J usage is TRBJ1-1, with TRBD1 matching 8 bases. With 1 base clipped from V and 5 bases from J, the junction kept 6 bases outside the gene matches. This CDR3 contains 14 residues. The germline gives CDR1 DFQATT, CDR2 SNEGSKA (reference sequence). The CDR3 loop reads CSARATGGWTEAFF. The CDR3 DNA is TGCAGTGCTAGAGCAACAGGGGGGTGGACTGAAGCTTTCTTT.

This clonotype came up many times. The gene calls are TRBV20-1 and TRBJ2-4; 10 bases fit TRBD1. The V gene end was trimmed by 6 bases and the J gene end by 6 bases; junction bases not matched to a gene: 5. CDR1 and CDR2 (germline): DFQATT, SNEGSKA (reference sequence). The CDR3 is 13 residues long. This CDR3 is CSASRDRGNIQYF. In DNA form, the CDR3 reads TGCAGTGCCAGCCGGGACAGGGGAAACATTCAGTACTTC.

The table lists this clonotype with many counts. The chain has TRBV13 and TRBJ2-2; the D call may be TRBD1 or TRBD2 (5 bases each). Germline V CDR1 and CDR2: PRHDT, FYEKMQ (reference sequence). The CDR3 contains 18 residues. The germline V and J ends were trimmed by 1 base and 4 bases, with 19 bases remaining between them. Written as DNA, the CDR3 is TGTGCCAGCAGCTTAGTAGAGGGGCGTAGGACACCCACCGGGGAGCTGTTTTTT. It is translated as CASSLVEGRRTPTGELFF.

The sample holds a few counts of this clonotype. V is TRBV20-1 and J is TRBJ1-5; D remains unclear. This CDR3 spans 14 amino acids. V lost 2 bases and J 2 bases, leaving 10 bases between the germline ends. Germline V gene lookup returns CDR1 DFQATT and CDR2 SNEGSKA (reference sequence). The CDR3 DNA reads TGCAGTGCTAGACAGGCCAGCGGCAATCAGCCCCAGCATTTT. It yields the protein CSARQASGNQPQHF.

This clonotype was seen only a few times. The J gene is TRBJ2-7, the V gene TRBV20-1, with D possibly being TRBD1 (5 bases). Germline CDR1 reads DFQATT; CDR2 reads SNEGSKA (reference sequence). The CDR3 consists of 13 residues. The V and J ends lost 3 bases and 4 bases respectively, with 13 bases between them. The CDR3 nucleotides read TGCAGTGCTAGTCCCCAAGACAGATACGAGCAGTACTTC. Translating gives CSASPQDRYEQYF.

There are many counts of this clonotype. The CDR3 DNA is TGCAGTGCTAGCCCCAGCGTGGGGTCAAGCGGGAGTTACCACACAGATACGCAGTATTTT. Translated, it gives CSASPSVGSSGSYHTDTQYF. The chain joins TRBV20-1 to TRBJ2-3, with 8 bases that match TRBD2. Germline V CDR1 and CDR2: DFQATT, SNEGSKA (reference sequence). V trimming: 3 bases; J trimming: 2 bases; junction bases outside the gene matches: 22. CDR3 length equals 20 residues.

The chain uses TRBV27 and TRBJ2-7, with 13 bases fitting TRBD2. V shed 6 bases, J shed 4 bases, and the junction held 6 bases outside the gene matches. The CDR3 consists of 15 residues. Germline lookup yields CDR1 MNHEY and CDR2 SMNVEV (reference sequence). The CDR3: CASRPGLAGTYEQYF. In nucleotides, the CDR3 is TGTGCCAGCAGACCGGGACTAGCGGGAACGTACGAGCAGTACTTC.

The chain is built from TRBV10-1 and TRBJ2-1, with 11 nucleotides matching TRBD1. The V gene's germline CDR1 is WNHNN and CDR2 SYGVQD (reference sequence). Trimming removed 4 bases from V and 6 bases from J; junction bases left unmatched: 8. The CDR3 has 16 residues. The chain's CDR3 is CASSARGQGGVNEQFF. The CDR3 nucleotides read TGCGCCAGCAGTGCCCGGGGACAGGGGGGAGTCAATGAGCAGTTCTTC.

This rearrangement joins TRBV14 to TRBJ2-7, with 9 bases matching TRBD2. From germline, CDR1 is SGHDN and CDR2 FVKESK. The CDR3 spans 17 residues. V gave up 5 bases and J gave up 5 bases; unmatched junction bases: 16. CDR3 sequence reads: CASSLTGRAGGGHEQYF. The CDR3 DNA is TGTGCCAGCAGCTTGACAGGGCGAGCGGGAGGAGGTCACGAGCAGTACTTC. Based on the CDR3 plus reference TRBV14 and TRBJ2-7, the full variable domain is EAGVTQFPSHSVIEKGQTVTLRCDPISGHDNLYWYRRVMGKEIKFLLHFVKESKQDESGMPNNRFLAERTGGTYSTLKVQPAELEDSGVYFCASSLTGRAGGGHEQYFGPGTRLTVT.